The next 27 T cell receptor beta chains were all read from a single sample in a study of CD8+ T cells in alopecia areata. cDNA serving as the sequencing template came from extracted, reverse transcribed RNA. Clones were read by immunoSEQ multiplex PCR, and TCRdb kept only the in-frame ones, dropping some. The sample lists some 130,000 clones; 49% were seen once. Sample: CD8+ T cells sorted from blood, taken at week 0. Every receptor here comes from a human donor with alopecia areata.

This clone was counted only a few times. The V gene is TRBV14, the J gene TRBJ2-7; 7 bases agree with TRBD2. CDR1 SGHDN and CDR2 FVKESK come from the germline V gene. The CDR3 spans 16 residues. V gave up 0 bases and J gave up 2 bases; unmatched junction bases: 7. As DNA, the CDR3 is TGTGCCAGCAGCCAAGAGAGGGGAGGGGTGACCTACGAGCAGTACTTC. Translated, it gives CASSQERGGVTYEQYF.

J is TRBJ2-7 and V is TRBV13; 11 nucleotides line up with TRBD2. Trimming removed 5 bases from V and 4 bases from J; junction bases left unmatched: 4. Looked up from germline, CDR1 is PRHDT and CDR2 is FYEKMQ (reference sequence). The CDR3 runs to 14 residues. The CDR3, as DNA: TGTGCCAGCAGCCCGGGACTAGCGGCATACGAGCAGTACTTC. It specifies CASSPGLAAYEQYF.

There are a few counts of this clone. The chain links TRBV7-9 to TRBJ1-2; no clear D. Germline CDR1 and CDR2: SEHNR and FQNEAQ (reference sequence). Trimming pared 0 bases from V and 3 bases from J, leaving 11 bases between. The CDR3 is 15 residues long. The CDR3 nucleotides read TGTGCCAGCAGCTTAGCTTCTTCCGAACACTATGGCTACACCTTC. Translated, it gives CASSLASSEHYGYTF.

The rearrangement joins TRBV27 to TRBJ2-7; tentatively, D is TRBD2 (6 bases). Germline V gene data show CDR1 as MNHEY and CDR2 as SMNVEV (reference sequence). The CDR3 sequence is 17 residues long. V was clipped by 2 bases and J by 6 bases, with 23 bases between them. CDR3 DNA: TGTGCCAGCAGTTTAGGGGCGACCCCCCCGGGACTGAGCGAGCAGTACTTC. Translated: CASSLGATPPGLSEQYF.

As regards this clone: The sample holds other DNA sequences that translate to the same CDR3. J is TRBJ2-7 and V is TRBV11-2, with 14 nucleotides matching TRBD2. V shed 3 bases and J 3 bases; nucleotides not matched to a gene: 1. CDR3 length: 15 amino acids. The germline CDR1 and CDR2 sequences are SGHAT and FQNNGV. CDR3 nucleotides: TGTGCCAGCAGCTTGGGACTAGCGGGGGTCTACGAGCAGTACTTC. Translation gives CASSLGLAGVYEQYF.

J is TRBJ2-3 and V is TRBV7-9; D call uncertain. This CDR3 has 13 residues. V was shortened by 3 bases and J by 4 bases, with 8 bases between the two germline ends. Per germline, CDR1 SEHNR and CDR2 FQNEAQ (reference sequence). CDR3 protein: CASSFQGSDTQYF. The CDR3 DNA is TGTGCCAGCAGCTTTCAAGGGTCAGATACGCAGTATTTT. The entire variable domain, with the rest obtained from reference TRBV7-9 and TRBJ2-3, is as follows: DTGVSQNPRHKITKRGQNVTFRCDPISEHNRLYWYRQTLGQGPEFLTYFQNEAQLEKSRLLSDRFSAERPKGSFSTLEIQRTEQGDSAMYLCASSFQGSDTQYFGPGTRLTVL.

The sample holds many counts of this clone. In DNA form, the CDR3 reads TGTGCCTGGAGTGTTCAAGGGGCCCACACCGGGGAGCTGTTTTTT. Its protein product is CAWSVQGAHTGELFF. V usage is TRBV30 and J usage is TRBJ2-2; D might be TRBD1 (5 bases). From germline, CDR1 is GTSNPN and CDR2 SVGIG (reference sequence). The CDR3 runs 15 residues. Trimming took 0 bases from V and 3 from J, leaving 11 bases between them.

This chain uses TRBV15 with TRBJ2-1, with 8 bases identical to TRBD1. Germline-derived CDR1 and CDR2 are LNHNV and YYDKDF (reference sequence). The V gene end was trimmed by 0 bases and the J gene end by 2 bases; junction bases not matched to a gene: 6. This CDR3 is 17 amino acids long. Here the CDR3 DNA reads TGTGCCACCAGCAGAGAACCGACAGGGGTTCCCTACAATGAGCAGTTCTTC. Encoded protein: CATSREPTGVPYNEQFF.

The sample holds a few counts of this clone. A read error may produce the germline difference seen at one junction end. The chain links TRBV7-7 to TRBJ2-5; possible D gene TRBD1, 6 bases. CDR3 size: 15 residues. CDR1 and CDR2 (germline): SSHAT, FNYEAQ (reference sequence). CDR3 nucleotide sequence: TGTGCTAGCAGCTTAGAGTGGGGGCTGGGGGAGACCCAGTACTTC. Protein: CASSLEWGLGETQYF.

The CDR3 DNA follows: TGTGCCAGCAGCCTAGACGGTGGCGGGAGAAAACTGTTTTTT. Protein product: CASSLDGGGRKLFF. V is TRBV5-6 and J is TRBJ1-4; D unresolved. The CDR3 covers 14 residues. Trimming removed 4 bases at V and 10 bases at J, with 17 bases between. Germline values: CDR1 SGHDT, CDR2 YYEEEE.

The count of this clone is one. The CDR3 spells CASSPRDRANEQYF. CDR3 coding DNA: TGTGCCAGCTCACCCCGGGACAGGGCCAACGAGCAGTACTTC. This chain connects TRBV18 to TRBJ2-7; TRBD1 aligns across 9 bases. Germline V gene sequence: CDR1 KGHSH, CDR2 LQKENI. The CDR3 has 14 residues. V lost 3 bases, J lost 5 bases, and 5 bases stayed unmatched.

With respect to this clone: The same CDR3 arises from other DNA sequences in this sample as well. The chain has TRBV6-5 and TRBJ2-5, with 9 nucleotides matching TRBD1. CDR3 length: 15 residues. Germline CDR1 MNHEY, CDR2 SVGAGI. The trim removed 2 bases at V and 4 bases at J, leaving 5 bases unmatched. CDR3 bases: TGTGCCAGCAGTTACAGTACAGGGGGCGCAGAGACCCAGTACTTC. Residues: CASSYSTGGAETQYF.

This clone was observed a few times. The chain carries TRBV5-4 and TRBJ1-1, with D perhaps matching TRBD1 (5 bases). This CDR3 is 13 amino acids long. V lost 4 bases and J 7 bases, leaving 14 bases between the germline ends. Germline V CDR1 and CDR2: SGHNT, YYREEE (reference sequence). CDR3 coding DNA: TGTGCCAGCAGCCATGGACAAGTCGTTGAAGCTTTCTTT. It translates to CASSHGQVVEAFF.

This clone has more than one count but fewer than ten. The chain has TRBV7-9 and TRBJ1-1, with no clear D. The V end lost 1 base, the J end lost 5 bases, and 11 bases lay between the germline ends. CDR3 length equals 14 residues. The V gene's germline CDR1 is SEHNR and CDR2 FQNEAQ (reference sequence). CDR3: CASSLEDYVTEAFF. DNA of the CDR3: TGTGCCAGCAGCTTAGAGGATTATGTGACTGAAGCTTTCTTT.

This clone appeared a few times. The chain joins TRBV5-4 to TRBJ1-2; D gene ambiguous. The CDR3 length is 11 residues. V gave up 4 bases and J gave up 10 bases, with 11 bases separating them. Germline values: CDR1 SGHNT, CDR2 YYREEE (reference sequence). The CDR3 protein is CASSDTWDYTF. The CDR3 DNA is TGTGCCAGCAGCGATACGTGGGACTACACCTTC.

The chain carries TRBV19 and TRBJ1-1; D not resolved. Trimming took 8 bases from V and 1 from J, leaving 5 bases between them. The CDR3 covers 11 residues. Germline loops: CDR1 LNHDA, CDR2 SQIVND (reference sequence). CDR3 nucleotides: TGTGCCAGTGCGACGAACACTGAAGCTTTCTTT. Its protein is CASATNTEAFF.

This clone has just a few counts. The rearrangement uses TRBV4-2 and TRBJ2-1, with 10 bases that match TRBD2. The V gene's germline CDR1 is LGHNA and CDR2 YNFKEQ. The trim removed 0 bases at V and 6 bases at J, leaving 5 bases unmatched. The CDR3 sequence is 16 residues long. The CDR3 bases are TGTGCCAGCAGCCAAGACCCAGCGGGGGGGCTCAATGAGCAGTTCTTC. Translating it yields CASSQDPAGGLNEQFF.

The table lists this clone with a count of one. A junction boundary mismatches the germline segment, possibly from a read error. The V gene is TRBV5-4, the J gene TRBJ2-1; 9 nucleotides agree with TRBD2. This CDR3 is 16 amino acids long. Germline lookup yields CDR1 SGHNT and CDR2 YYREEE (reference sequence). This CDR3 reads CASKRVGGGANNEQFF. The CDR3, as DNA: TGTGCCAGCAAGAGAGTGGGCGGGGGGGCGAACAACGAGCAGTTCTTC.

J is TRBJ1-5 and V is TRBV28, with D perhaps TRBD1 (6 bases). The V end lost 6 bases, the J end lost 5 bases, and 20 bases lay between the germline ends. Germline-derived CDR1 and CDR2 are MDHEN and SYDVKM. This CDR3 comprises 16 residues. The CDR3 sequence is CASSLRGGIKHQPQHF. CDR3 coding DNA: TGTGCCAGCAGCCTAAGGGGGGGCATTAAGCATCAGCCCCAGCATTTT. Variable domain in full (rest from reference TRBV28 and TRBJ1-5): DVKVTQSSRYLVKRTGEKVFLECVQDMDHENMFWYRQDPGLGLRLIYFSYDVKMKEKGDIPEGYSVSREKKERFSLILESASTNQTSMYLCASSLRGGIKHQPQHFGDGTRLSIL.

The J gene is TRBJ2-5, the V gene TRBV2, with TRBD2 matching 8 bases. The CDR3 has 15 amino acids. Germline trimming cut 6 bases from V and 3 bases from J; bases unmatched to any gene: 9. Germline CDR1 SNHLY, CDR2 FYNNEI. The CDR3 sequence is CASSAPGLVKETQYF. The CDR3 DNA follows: TGTGCCAGCAGCGCACCGGGACTAGTCAAAGAGACCCAGTACTTC.

Written as DNA, the CDR3 is TGTGCCAGCAGTTTTCAAGGAGACGAGACCCAGTACTTC. It codes for CASSFQGDETQYF. The gene calls are TRBV27 and TRBJ2-5; no firm D call. Germline CDR1 is MNHEY and CDR2 is SMNVEV (reference sequence). The CDR3 is made up of 13 amino acids. V lost 3 bases to trimming and J lost 5 bases, with 10 bases between them.

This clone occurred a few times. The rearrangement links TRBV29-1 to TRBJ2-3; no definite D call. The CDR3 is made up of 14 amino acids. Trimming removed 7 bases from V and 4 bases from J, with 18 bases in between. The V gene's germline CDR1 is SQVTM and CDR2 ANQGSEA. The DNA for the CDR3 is TGCAGCGCCGCCCCCCTCCCTAGGCCAGATACGCAGTATTTT. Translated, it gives CSAAPLPRPDTQYF.

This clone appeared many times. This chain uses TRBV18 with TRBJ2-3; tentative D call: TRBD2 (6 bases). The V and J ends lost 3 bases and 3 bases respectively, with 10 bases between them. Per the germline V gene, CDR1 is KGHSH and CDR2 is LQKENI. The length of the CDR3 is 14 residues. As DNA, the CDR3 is TGTGCCAGCTCACCGCCGCTAGCGACAGATACGCAGTATTTT. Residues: CASSPPLATDTQYF.

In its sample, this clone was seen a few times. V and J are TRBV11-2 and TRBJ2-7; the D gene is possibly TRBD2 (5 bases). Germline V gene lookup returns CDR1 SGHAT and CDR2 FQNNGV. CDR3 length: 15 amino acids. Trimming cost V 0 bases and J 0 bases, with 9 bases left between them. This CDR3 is CASSLDGGGSYEQYF. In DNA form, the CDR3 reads TGTGCCAGCAGCTTAGATGGCGGAGGCTCCTACGAGCAGTACTTC. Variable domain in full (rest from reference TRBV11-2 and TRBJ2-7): EAGVAQSPRYKIIEKRQSVAFWCNPISGHATLYWYQQILGQGPKLLIQFQNNGVVDDSQLPKDRFSAERLKGVDSTLKIQPAKLEDSAVYLCASSLDGGGSYEQYFGPGTRLTVT.

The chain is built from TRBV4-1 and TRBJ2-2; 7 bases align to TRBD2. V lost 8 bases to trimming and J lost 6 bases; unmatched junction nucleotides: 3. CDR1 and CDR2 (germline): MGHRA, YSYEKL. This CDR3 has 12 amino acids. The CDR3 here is CASLADSGELFF. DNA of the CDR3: TGCGCCAGCCTAGCGGACTCCGGGGAGCTGTTTTTT.

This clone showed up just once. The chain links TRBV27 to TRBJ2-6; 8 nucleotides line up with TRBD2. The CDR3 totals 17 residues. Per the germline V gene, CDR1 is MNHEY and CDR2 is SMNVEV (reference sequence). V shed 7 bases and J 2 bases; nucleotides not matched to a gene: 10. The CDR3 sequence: CASTDSGGPPGANVLTF. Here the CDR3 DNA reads TGTGCCAGCACCGACAGCGGGGGCCCGCCTGGGGCCAACGTCCTGACTTTC.

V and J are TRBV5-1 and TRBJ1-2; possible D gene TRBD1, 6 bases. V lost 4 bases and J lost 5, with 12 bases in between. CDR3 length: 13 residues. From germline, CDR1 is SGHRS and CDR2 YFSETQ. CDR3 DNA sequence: TGCGCCAGCAGCGAACAGGGCGCTTATGGCTACACCTTC. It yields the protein CASSEQGAYGYTF.